This record covers a single T cell receptor beta chain. Its antigen remains unidentified. No base qualities exist here, and no much larger clone lies one base off it. Reading the label with the study, this specimen's time point is: baseline before first vaccination. Samples from vaccinated people were obtained from the UK trials COV001 and COV002, which included a single-blind randomized controlled phase 2/3 trial of AZD1222 (ChAdOx1 nCoV-19) in healthy adults. Trial participant PBMC samples were collected at day 0 and day 28 after the second dose for TCRbeta chain sequencing. The CDR3 regions of human TCRbeta chains were analyzed by immunosequencing. For the original study's pipeline: TCRs in the repertoires were compared against a reference library of SARS-CoV-2-specific TCRs that had been generated with the MIRA antigen-specificity platform. Breadth meant the fraction of unique TCRs that were SARS-CoV-2-associated, whereas depth meant the fraction of total T cells that were SARS-CoV-2-associated. Each spike-specific TCR was assigned to its reactive spike region and to a CD4 or CD8 class using the MIRA data. Log10-transformed breadth and depth values were compared by one-way ANOVA with Sidak's multiple comparisons tests. The table comes from immuneACCESS by way of TCRdb, which keeps in-frame sequences with V and J called. Part of the clones is missing from these tables; in studies checked, under half for an unresolved V gene and the rest for unknown reasons. That table supplies the V and J calls and clone size; D and trimming were determined from the DNA. This sample lists about 150,000 clones; just over 90% were detected once. Approximately 3% of the sample is taken by the ten largest.

From cysteine to phenylalanine, the CDR3 is 15 amino acids long. The only DNA kept is the CDR3, 45 bases in frame from the first base. CDR1 MNHEY and CDR2 SVGEGT are derived from the germline V gene. Trimming costs V 6 bases and J 1 base, and their ends lie 16 bases apart. The data were taken from a study of T cell responses to AZD1222 COVID-19 vaccine (dated by TCRdb to the early 2020s). Broadly, across the study: AZD1222 recipients given second doses at about 4 weeks or at about 12 weeks were pooled, since spike-specific TCR depth and breadth were not found to differ between the two schedules. A total of 230 to 250 trial participants underwent TCR sequencing, of whom around 210 had received two doses of AZD1222 and roughly 26 had received two doses of the MenACWY control vaccine. Enrollment into the trials was organized by age into subgroups of 18-55, 56-69 and 70-plus years, and those subgroups contained approximately 150, 30 and 60 TCR-sequenced participants, respectively.

Here is what the overall study found, with its caveats: Because no samples from the day 14 peak response were available, repertoires could be characterized only after the peak T cell response. Spike-specific TCR breadth and depth rose significantly after two AZD1222 doses compared with day 0 and with MenACWY recipients. Only 5 to 7 AZD1222 recipients were SARS-CoV-2 seropositive at baseline, limiting conclusions about previously exposed vaccinees. In the small 56-69-year group, the increase in depth fell short of significance, most likely because of low power. CD4 TCRs associated with the vaccine covered the entire spike protein, and the dominant responses were in regions 160-218 and 743-854. Reportedly, almost half of the unique spike-specific TCRs recognized epitopes lying outside the regions that are mutated in the B.1.351 and B.1.1.7 variants. Most participants were white British and females outnumbered males, and the authors suggested that clonal diversity may have been underestimated.

The V gene is TRBV6-2 or TRBV6-3 and the J gene is TRBJ2-7; the D segment could be TRBD2, given 5 matching bases. This material consisted of peripheral blood, taken on day 0 of AZD1222 vaccination. The receptor was isolated from an adult in good health. This receptor has the CDR3 CASSPLKRLSYEQYF. The nucleotides are TGTGCCAGCAGCCCTCTGAAGAGACTATCCTACGAGCAGTACTTC.